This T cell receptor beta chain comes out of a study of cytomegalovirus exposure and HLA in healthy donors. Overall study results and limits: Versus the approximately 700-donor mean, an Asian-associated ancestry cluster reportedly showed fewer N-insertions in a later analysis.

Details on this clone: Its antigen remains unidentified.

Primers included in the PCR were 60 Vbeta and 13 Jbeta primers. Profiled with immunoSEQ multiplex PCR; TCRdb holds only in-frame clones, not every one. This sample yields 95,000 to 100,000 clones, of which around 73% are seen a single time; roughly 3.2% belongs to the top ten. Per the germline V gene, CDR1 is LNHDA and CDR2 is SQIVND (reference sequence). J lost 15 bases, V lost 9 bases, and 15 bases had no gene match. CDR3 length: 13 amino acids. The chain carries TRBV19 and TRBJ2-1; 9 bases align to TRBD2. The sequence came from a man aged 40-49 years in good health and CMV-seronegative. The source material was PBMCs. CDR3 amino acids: CASGPIAGESLFF. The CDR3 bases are TGTGCCAGCGGTCCCATAGCGGGAGAGTCTCTGTTCTTC.